Below, 8 T cell receptor beta chains from the same sample are listed, as sequenced in a study of T cell repertoires in cytomegalovirus infection. TCRdb independently ran MiXCR on the reads; one entry per CDR3 protein. The sample contains roughly 350,000 distinct CDR3 sequences, just under 35% of which appear only once. These receptors lack a known antigen. Specimen: cultured PBMCs, collected from culture after CMV antigen stimulation. The origin of the receptors is a human donor in good health (CMV status not recorded). Some clones in this sample may be carry-over from other donors' samples.

This clonotype appeared a few times. The V gene is TRBV28, the J gene TRBJ1-2; TRBD1 matches 7 bases. J lost 4 bases, V lost 3 bases, and 5 bases had no gene match. The CDR3 extends over 14 amino acids. Germline CDR1 is MDHEN and CDR2 is SYDVKM. The CDR3 sequence: CASSFPRQGYGYTF. As DNA, the CDR3 is TGTGCCAGCAGTTTCCCACGACAGGGCTATGGCTACACCTTC.

The gene calls are TRBV19 and TRBJ2-5; either TRBD1 or TRBD2 may fit D (5 bases each). This CDR3 is 15 amino acids long. V gave up 5 bases and J gave up 5 bases, with 18 bases separating them. Germline loops: CDR1 LNHDA, CDR2 SQIVND (reference sequence). This CDR3 is CASSGTLYTGETQYF. As DNA, the CDR3 is TGTGCCAGTAGTGGGACGCTTTACACGGGGGAGACCCAGTACTTC.

The chain recombines TRBV6-2 or TRBV6-3 with TRBJ2-7, with 7 bases matching TRBD2. Germline CDR1 reads MNHEY; CDR2 reads SVGEGT. There are 14 residues in the CDR3. V dropped 7 bases and J dropped 6; count of bases not matched to a gene: 12. CDR3 sequence: CASTTTSSAGEQYV. In DNA, the CDR3 is TGTGCCAGCACCACGACTAGCAGCGCGGGCGAGCAGTACGTC.

This sequence joins TRBV7-9 and TRBJ1-2; TRBD1 matches at 10 bases. The germline V gene has CDR1 SEHNR and CDR2 FQNEAQ (reference sequence). The CDR3 runs to 14 residues. J gave up 6 bases and V 3 bases, and 4 bases lay outside the gene matches. CDR3 in amino acids: CASSFSGTGDGYTF. Written as DNA, the CDR3 is TGTGCCAGCAGCTTCTCCGGGACAGGGGATGGCTACACCTTC.

This clonotype was detected only a few times. The chain couples TRBV7-8 to TRBJ2-3; 10 bases line up with TRBD2. Trimming removed 4 bases from V and 3 bases from J; junction bases left unmatched: 7. The CDR3 is 16 residues long. CDR1 is SGHVS, CDR2 FQNEAQ, per germline. The CDR3 here is CASSSRASGRTDTQYF. The CDR3, as DNA: TGTGCCAGCAGCTCCCGGGCTAGCGGGAGAACAGATACGCAGTATTTT.

The CDR3 DNA follows: TGTGCCAGTAGTTCCCCGAGGACAGGGAACTTCGCCGGCTACACCTTC. Translation: CASSSPRTGNFAGYTF. V usage is TRBV19 and J usage is TRBJ1-2; 8 bases match TRBD1. The ends lost 5 bases at V and 8 bases at J; junction bases unmatched: 16. CDR3 size: 16 residues. Germline assignment: CDR1 LNHDA and CDR2 SQIVND (reference sequence).

The genes are TRBV30 and TRBJ2-7; D is tentatively TRBD1 or TRBD2 (5 bases each). The CDR3 consists of 12 residues. Germline lookup yields CDR1 GTSNPN and CDR2 SVGIG (reference sequence). The V end was cut by 3 bases, the J end by 3 bases, with 9 bases between. The CDR3 loop reads CAWSGAVYEQYF. Here the CDR3 DNA reads TGTGCCTGGAGCGGGGCTGTCTACGAGCAGTACTTC.

The DNA for the CDR3 is TGTGCCAGCAGCTTGGGACAGGGGAGAAAGGGCAATCAGCCCCAGCATTTT. Its protein product is CASSLGQGRKGNQPQHF. The V and J genes are TRBV7-9 and TRBJ1-5, with 10 bases lining up with TRBD1. The J segment lost 2 bases and the V segment lost 3 bases, leaving 7 bases of the junction unmatched. CDR3 length: 17 amino acids. Germline values: CDR1 SEHNR, CDR2 FQNEAQ (reference sequence).